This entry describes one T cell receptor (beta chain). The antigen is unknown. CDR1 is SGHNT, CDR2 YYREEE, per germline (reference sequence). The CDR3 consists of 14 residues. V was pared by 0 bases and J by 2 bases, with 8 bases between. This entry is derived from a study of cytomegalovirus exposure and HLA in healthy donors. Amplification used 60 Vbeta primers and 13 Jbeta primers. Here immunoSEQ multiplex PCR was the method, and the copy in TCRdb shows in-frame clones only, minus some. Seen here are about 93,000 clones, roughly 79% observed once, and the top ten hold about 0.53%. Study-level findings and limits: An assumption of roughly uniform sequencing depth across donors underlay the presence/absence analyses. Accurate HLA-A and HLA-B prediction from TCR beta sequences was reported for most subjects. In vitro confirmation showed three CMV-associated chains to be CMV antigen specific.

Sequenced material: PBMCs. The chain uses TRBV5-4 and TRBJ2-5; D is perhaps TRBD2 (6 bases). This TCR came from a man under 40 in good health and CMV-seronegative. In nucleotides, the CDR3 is TGTGCCAGCAGCTTGGGGCGGGGACAAGAGACCCAGTACTTC. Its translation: CASSLGRGQETQYF. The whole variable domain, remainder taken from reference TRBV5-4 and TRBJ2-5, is ETGVTQSPTHLIKTRGQQVTLRCSSQSGHNTVSWYQQALGQGPQFIFQYYREEENGRGNFPPRFSGLQFPNYSSELNVNALELDDSALYLCASSLGRGQETQYFGPGTRLLVL.